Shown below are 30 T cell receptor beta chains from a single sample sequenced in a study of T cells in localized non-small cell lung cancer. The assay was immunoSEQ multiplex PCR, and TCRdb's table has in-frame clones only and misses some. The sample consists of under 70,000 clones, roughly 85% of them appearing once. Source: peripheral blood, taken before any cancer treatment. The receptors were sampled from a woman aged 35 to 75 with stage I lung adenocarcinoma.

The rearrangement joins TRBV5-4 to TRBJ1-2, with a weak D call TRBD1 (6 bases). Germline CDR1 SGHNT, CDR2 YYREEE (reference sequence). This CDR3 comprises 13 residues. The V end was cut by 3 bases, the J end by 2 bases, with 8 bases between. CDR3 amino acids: CASSSTGNYGYTF. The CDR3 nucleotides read TGTGCCAGCAGCTCCACAGGGAACTATGGCTACACCTTC.

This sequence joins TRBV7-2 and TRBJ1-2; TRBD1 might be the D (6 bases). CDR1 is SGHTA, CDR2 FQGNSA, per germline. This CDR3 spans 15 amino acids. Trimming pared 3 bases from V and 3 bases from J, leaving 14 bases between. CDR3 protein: CASSFSRGQDYGYTF. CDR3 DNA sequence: TGTGCCAGCAGCTTTAGTCGGGGGCAGGACTATGGCTACACCTTC.

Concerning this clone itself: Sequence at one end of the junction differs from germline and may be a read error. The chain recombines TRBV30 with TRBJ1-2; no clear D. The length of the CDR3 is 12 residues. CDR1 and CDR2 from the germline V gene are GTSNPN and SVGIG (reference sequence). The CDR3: CAWSPTNYGYAF. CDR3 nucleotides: TGTGCCTGGAGTCCCACTAACTATGGCTACGCCTTC.

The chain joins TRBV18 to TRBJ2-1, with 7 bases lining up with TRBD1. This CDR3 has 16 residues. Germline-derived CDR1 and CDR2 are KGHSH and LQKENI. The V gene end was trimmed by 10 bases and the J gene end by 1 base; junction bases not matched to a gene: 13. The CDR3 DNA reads TGTGCCACCCACCAGGGGGAAATAAATTCCTACAATGAGCAGTTCTTC. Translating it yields CATHQGEINSYNEQFF.

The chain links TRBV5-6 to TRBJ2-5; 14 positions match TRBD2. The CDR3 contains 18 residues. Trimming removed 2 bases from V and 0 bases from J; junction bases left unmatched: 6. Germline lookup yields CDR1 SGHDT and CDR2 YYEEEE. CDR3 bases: TGTGCCAGCAGCTTAGGACTAGCGGGGGGTTCGTACCAAGAGACCCAGTACTTC. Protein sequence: CASSLGLAGGSYQETQYF.

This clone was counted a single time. The CDR3 DNA is TGTGCCAGCAGCACAGTGCCGCGGGATGGCTACACCTTC. Encoded protein: CASSTVPRDGYTF. The V gene is TRBV2, the J gene TRBJ1-2, with no clear D. CDR3 length: 13 residues. Germline V gene sequence: CDR1 SNHLY, CDR2 FYNNEI. The V end lost 6 bases, the J end lost 6 bases, and 14 bases lay between the germline ends.

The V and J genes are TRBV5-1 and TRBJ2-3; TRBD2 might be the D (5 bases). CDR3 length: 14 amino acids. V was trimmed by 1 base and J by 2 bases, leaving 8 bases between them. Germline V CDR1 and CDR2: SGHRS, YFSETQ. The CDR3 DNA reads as TGCGCCAGCAGCTTGATGGACTCCACAGATACGCAGTATTTT. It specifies CASSLMDSTDTQYF.

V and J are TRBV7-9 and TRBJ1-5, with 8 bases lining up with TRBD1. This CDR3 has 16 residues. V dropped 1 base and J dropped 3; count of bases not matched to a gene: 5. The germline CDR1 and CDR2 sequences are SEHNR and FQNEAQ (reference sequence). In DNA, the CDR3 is TGTGCCAGCAGCTTAGGGACAGGGACTCTCAATCAGCCCCAGCATTTT. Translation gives CASSLGTGTLNQPQHF.

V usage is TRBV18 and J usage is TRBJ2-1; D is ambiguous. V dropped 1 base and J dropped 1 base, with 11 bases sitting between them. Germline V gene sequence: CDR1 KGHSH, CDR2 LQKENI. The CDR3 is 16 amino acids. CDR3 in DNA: TGTGCCAGCTCACCACAAGACCGAACTTCCTACAATGAGCAGTTCTTC. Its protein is CASSPQDRTSYNEQFF. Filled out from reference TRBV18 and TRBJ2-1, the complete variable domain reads NAGVMQNPRHLVRRRGQEARLRCSPMKGHSHVYWYRQLPEEGLKFMVYLQKENIIDESGMPKERFSAEFPKEGPSILRIQQVVRGDSAAYFCASSPQDRTSYNEQFFGPGTRLTVL.

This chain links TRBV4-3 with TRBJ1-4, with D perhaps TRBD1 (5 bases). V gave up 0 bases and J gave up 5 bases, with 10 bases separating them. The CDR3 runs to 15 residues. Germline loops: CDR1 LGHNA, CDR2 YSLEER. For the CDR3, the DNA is TGCGCCAGCAGCCAAGAATTAGGGGTCAATGAAAAACTGTTTTTT. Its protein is CASSQELGVNEKLFF.

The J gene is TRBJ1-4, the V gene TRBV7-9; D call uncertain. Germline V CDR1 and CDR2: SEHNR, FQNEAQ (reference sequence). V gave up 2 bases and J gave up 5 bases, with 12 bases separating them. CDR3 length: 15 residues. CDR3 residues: CASSLSNLGNEKLFF. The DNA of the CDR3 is TGTGCCAGCAGCTTATCGAATTTGGGAAATGAAAAACTGTTTTTT.

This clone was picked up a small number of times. DNA of the CDR3: TGTGCCAGCAGCGCTAGGACAGACCACTACGAGCAGTACTTC. It translates to CASSARTDHYEQYF. The chain links TRBV9 to TRBJ2-7; TRBD1 is a possible D gene (6 bases). The V and J ends lost 3 bases and 3 bases respectively, with 13 bases between them. The CDR3 extends over 14 amino acids. Germline CDR1 reads SGDLS; CDR2 reads YYNGEE.

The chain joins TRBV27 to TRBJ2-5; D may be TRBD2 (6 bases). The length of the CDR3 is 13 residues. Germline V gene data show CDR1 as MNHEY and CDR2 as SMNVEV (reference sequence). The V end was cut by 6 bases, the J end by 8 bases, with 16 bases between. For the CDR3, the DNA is TGTGCCAGCAGCACGGGACTCCAGAGAACCCAGTACTTC. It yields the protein CASSTGLQRTQYF.

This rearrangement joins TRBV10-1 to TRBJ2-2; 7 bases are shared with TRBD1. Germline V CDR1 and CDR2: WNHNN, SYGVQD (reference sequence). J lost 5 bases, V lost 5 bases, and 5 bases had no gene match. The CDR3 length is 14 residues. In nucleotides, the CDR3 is TGCGCCAGCAGTTCCGGGACAGTGACCGGGGAGCTGTTTTTT. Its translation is CASSSGTVTGELFF.

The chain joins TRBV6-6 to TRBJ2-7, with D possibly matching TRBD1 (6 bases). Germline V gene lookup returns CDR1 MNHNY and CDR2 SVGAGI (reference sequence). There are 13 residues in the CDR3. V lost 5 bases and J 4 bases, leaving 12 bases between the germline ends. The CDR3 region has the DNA TGTGCCAGCAGTCACCTACAGGGTTACGAGCAGTACTTC. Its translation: CASSHLQGYEQYF.

The CDR3 nucleotides read TGTGCCAGCAGTGAATGGCACGGAACCTCTGGGGCCAACGTCCTGACTTTC. This gives the protein CASSEWHGTSGANVLTF. The chain couples TRBV6-1 to TRBJ2-6; D gene ambiguous. V shed 2 bases and J shed 0 bases, with 11 bases lying between them. This CDR3 is 17 amino acids long. The germline V gene encodes CDR1 MNHNS and CDR2 SASEGT.

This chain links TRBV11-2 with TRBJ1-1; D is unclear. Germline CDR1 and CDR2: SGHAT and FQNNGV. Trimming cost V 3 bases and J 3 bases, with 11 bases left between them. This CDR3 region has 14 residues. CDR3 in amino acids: CASSLWGADTEAFF. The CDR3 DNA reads TGTGCCAGCAGCTTGTGGGGAGCGGACACTGAAGCTTTCTTT.

CDR3 sequence reads: CASSHIYEQYF. The CDR3 DNA reads as TGTGCCAGCAGCCATATCTACGAGCAGTACTTC. V gene TRBV14 combines with J gene TRBJ2-7; D is uncertain. Germline V lookup: CDR1 SGHDN, CDR2 FVKESK. Trimming removed 3 bases from V and 3 bases from J, with 3 bases in between. CDR3 size: 11 residues.

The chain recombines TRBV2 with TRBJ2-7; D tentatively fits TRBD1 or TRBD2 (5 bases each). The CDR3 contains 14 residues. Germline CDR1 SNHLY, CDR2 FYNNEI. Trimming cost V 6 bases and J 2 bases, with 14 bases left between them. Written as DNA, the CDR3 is TGTGCCAGCAGGCCCGGGACCGTAGCCTACGAGCAGTACTTC. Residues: CASRPGTVAYEQYF.

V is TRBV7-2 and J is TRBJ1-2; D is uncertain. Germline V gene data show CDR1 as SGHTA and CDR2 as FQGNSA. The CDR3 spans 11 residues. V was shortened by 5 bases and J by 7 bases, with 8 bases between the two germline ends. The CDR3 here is CASSTVGGYTF. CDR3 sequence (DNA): TGTGCCAGCAGCACCGTGGGTGGCTACACCTTC.

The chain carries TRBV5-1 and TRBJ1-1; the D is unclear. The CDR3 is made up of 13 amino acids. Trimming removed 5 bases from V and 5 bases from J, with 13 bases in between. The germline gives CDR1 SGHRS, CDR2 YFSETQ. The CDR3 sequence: CASRDSGRTEAFF. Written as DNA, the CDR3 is TGCGCCAGCAGGGATAGCGGGCGTACTGAAGCTTTCTTT.

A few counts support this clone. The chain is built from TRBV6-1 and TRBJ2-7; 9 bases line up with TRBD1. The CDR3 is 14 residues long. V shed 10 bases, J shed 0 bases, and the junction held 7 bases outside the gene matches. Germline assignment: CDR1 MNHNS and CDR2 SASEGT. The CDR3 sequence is CATSRTGDSYEQYF. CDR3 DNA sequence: TGTGCCACCTCCAGGACAGGGGACTCCTACGAGCAGTACTTC.

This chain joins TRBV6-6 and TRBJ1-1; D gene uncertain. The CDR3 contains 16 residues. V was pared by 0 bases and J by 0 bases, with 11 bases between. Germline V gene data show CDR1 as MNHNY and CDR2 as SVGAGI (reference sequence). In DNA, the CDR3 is TGTGCCAGCAGTTACTCGAAGGCGGGAATGAACACTGAAGCTTTCTTT. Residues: CASSYSKAGMNTEAFF.

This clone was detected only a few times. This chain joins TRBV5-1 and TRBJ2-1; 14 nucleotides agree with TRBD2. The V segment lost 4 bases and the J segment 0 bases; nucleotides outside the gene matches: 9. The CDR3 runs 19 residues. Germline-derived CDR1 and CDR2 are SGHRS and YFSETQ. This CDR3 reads CASSGRTSGGRSSYNEQFF. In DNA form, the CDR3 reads TGCGCCAGCAGCGGGCGGACTAGCGGGGGGCGGAGCTCCTACAATGAGCAGTTCTTC.

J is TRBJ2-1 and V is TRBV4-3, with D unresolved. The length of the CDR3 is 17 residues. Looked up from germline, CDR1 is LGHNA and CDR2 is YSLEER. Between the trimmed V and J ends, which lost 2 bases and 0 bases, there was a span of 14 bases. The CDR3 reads CASSQSSTRGSYNEQFF. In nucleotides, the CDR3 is TGCGCCAGCAGCCAATCATCGACACGAGGCTCCTACAATGAGCAGTTCTTC.

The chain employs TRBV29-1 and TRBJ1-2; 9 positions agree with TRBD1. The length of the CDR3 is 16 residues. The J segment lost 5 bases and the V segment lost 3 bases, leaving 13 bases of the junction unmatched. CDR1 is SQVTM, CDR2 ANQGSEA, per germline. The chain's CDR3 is CSVEPSNTGGYYGYTF. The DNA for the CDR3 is TGCAGCGTTGAGCCTAGCAATACAGGGGGCTATTATGGCTACACCTTC.

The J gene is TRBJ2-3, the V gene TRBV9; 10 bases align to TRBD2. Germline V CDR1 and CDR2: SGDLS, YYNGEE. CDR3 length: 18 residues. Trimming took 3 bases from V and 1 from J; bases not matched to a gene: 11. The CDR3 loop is CASSGASGGGRGTDTQYF. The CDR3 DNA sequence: TGTGCCAGCAGCGGAGCCAGCGGGGGGGGAAGGGGCACAGATACGCAGTATTTT.

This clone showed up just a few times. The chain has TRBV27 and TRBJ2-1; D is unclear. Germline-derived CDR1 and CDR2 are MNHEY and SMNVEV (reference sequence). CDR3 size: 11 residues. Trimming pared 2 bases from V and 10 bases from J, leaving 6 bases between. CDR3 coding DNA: TGTGCCAGCAGTTTAGGGTCAGAGCAGTTCTTC. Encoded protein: CASSLGSEQFF.

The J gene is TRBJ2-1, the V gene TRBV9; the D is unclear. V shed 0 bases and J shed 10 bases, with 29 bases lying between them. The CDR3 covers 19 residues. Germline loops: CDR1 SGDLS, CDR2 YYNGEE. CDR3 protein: CASSVAPGDSVGPKGEQFF. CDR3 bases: TGTGCCAGCAGCGTAGCCCCTGGAGACTCCGTGGGCCCCAAGGGAGAGCAGTTCTTC.

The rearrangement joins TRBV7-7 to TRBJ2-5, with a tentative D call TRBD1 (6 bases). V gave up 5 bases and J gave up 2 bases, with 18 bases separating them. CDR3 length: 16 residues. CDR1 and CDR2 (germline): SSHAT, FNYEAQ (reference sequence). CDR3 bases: TGTGCCAGCAGCCCCGGCGGCAGGGGCCAACAAGAGACCCAGTACTTC. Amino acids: CASSPGGRGQQETQYF.